These 17 T cell receptor beta chains originate from one sample sequenced in a study of shared clonotypes between healthy human individuals. TCRdb's copy holds only in-frame clones and misses some; the assay was immunoSEQ multiplex PCR. Of hundreds of thousands of clones listed, more than 75% are singletons. What was sequenced was PBMCs. These TCRs come from a woman aged 40 to 50 in good health. Some clones in this sample may be carry-over from other donors' samples.

This sequence joins TRBV30 and TRBJ2-3, with a tentative D call TRBD1 (5 bases). The CDR3 length is 14 residues. Deletions cut 5 bases from V and 6 bases from J, with 18 bases between. Germline lookup yields CDR1 GTSNPN and CDR2 SVGIG (reference sequence). The CDR3 region has the DNA TGTGCCTGGGGCCCAGCAAACAGGTTGGATACGCAGTATTTT. This encodes CAWGPANRLDTQYF.

J is TRBJ2-5 and V is TRBV5-1; 8 nucleotides align to TRBD2. Trimming took 3 bases from V and 5 from J; bases not matched to a gene: 6. The length of the CDR3 is 14 residues. CDR1 and CDR2 from the germline V gene are SGHRS and YFSETQ. In DNA form, the CDR3 reads TGCGCCAGCAGCTCGACTAGCGTCGGCGAGACCCAGTACTTC. Protein product: CASSSTSVGETQYF. Drawing the rest from reference TRBV5-1 and TRBJ2-5, the complete variable domain is KAGVTQTPRYLIKTRGQQVTLSCSPISGHRSVSWYQQTPGQGLQFLFEYFSETQRNKGNFPGRFSGRQFSNSRSEMNVSTLELGDSALYLCASSSTSVGETQYFGPGTRLLVL.

The chain employs TRBV9 and TRBJ2-5; a possible D gene is TRBD2 (6 bases). The CDR3 is made up of 15 amino acids. The V and J ends lost 0 bases and 5 bases respectively, with 14 bases between them. The germline V gene encodes CDR1 SGDLS and CDR2 YYNGEE. CDR3 amino acids: CASSVVTSRTETQYF. In nucleotides, the CDR3 is TGTGCCAGCAGCGTAGTAACTAGCCGCACGGAGACCCAGTACTTC. The whole variable domain, remainder taken from reference TRBV9 and TRBJ2-5, is DSGVTQTPKHLITATGQRVTLRCSPRSGDLSVYWYQQSLDQGLQFLIQYYNGEERAKGNILERFSAQQFPDLHSELNLSSLELGDSALYFCASSVVTSRTETQYFGPGTRLLVL.

The chain carries TRBV20-1 and TRBJ2-3; D unresolved. Trimming shortened V by 5 bases and J by 2 bases, and 5 bases separated the two germline ends. In germline, CDR1 is DFQATT, CDR2 SNEGSKA (reference sequence). The CDR3 covers 11 residues. The chain's CDR3 is CSAPSTDTQYF. CDR3 DNA: TGCAGTGCTCCGTCCACAGATACGCAGTATTTT.

This clone has only one observation. The chain employs TRBV4-2 and TRBJ1-2; 9 positions match TRBD1. Germline CDR1 LGHNA, CDR2 YNFKEQ. V dropped 5 bases and J dropped 1; count of bases not matched to a gene: 8. CDR3 size: 16 residues. Written as DNA, the CDR3 is TGTGCCAGCAGCAGACAGGGGGAATCCATTAACTATGGCTACACCTTC. Translating gives CASSRQGESINYGYTF.

CDR3: CASSLGTGYSGNTIYF. The CDR3 bases are TGTGCCAGCAGCTTAGGGACAGGATACTCTGGAAACACCATATATTTT. The chain couples TRBV7-2 to TRBJ1-3; 7 bases are shared with TRBD1. Germline lookup yields CDR1 SGHTA and CDR2 FQGNSA. This CDR3 has 16 amino acids. V gave up 1 base and J gave up 0 bases; unmatched junction bases: 3.

The V and J genes are TRBV5-4 and TRBJ1-2; a possible D gene is TRBD1 (6 bases). CDR1 SGHNT and CDR2 YYREEE come from the germline V gene (reference sequence). V was pared by 2 bases and J by 4 bases, with 12 bases between. The CDR3 is 14 residues long. CDR3 in amino acids: CASSLDQGSYGYTF. The CDR3 DNA sequence: TGTGCCAGCAGCTTAGACCAGGGGAGCTATGGCTACACCTTC.

This clone was detected a few times. This chain connects TRBV19 to TRBJ1-2; unclear D gene. Trimming took 4 bases from V and 5 from J, leaving 17 bases between them. The germline V gene has CDR1 LNHDA and CDR2 SQIVND (reference sequence). The CDR3 extends over 15 amino acids. In DNA form, the CDR3 reads TGTGCCAGTAGTACGGACGGTCGAGTCCCTTATGGCTACACCTTC. Its translation: CASSTDGRVPYGYTF.

The CDR3 is CASSVEGLAGNTGELFF. DNA for the CDR3: TGTGCCAGCAGCGTAGAAGGACTAGCGGGAAACACCGGGGAGCTGTTTTTT. V is TRBV9 and J is TRBJ2-2, with 12 bases identical to TRBD2. V shed 0 bases and J 2 bases; nucleotides not matched to a gene: 2. The CDR3 has 17 residues. The V gene's germline CDR1 is SGDLS and CDR2 YYNGEE.

The chain combines TRBV30 with TRBJ2-7; 9 nucleotides match TRBD2. The CDR3 totals 18 residues. V gave up 4 bases and J gave up 5 bases; unmatched junction bases: 21. CDR1 is GTSNPN, CDR2 SVGIG, per germline (reference sequence). This chain's CDR3 is CAWNLGLAGGPTGDEQYF. The CDR3 region has the DNA TGTGCCTGGAATTTGGGTCTTGCGGGAGGGCCGACCGGCGACGAGCAGTACTTC.

This chain connects TRBV15 to TRBJ2-7; a weak D match, TRBD2 (5 bases). The V gene lost 1 base and the J gene lost 5 bases, with 15 bases spanning the gap. The germline V gene has CDR1 LNHNV and CDR2 YYDKDF (reference sequence). The CDR3 consists of 15 residues. CDR3 DNA sequence: TGTGCCACCAGCAGAGGGGGAGAAGGGATGAACGAGCAGTACTTC. The encoded protein is CATSRGGEGMNEQYF.

The J gene is TRBJ2-5, the V gene TRBV15; TRBD1 agrees at 12 bases. The J call may be incorrect, as the DNA end agrees better with TRBJ2-7. The V gene's germline CDR1 is LNHNV and CDR2 YYDKDF (reference sequence). The length of the CDR3 is 14 residues. The CDR3 region has the DNA TGTGCCACCAGCTGGGACAGGGGGCCCTACGAGCAGTACTTC. This gives the protein CATSWDRGPYEQYF.

The chain couples TRBV11-2 to TRBJ1-5; TRBD1 is a possible D gene (6 bases). Trimming shortened V by 1 base and J by 2 bases, and 12 bases separated the two germline ends. The germline gives CDR1 SGHAT, CDR2 FQNNGV. This CDR3 comprises 16 residues. The CDR3 loop is CASSLGSYRGNQPQHF. CDR3 nucleotides: TGTGCCAGCAGCTTAGGGTCTTACAGGGGCAATCAGCCCCAGCATTTT. Looking up the rest from reference TRBV11-2 and TRBJ1-5 gives the full variable domain: EAGVAQSPRYKIIEKRQSVAFWCNPISGHATLYWYQQILGQGPKLLIQFQNNGVVDDSQLPKDRFSAERLKGVDSTLKIQPAKLEDSAVYLCASSLGSYRGNQPQHFGDGTRLSIL.

The chain combines TRBV6-1 with TRBJ2-1; 8 nucleotides match TRBD2. With 4 bases clipped from V and 0 bases from J, the junction kept 5 bases outside the gene matches. The V gene's germline CDR1 is MNHNS and CDR2 SASEGT. The CDR3 sequence is 16 residues long. The CDR3 DNA follows: TGTGCCAGCAGTGCACGGGGGGGACTCTCCTACAATGAGCAGTTCTTC. Translated, it gives CASSARGGLSYNEQFF.

V is TRBV25-1 and J is TRBJ2-1; D perhaps matches TRBD2 (6 bases). With 6 bases removed from V and 6 bases from J, the gap between germline ends came to 15 bases. CDR3 length: 14 residues. Per the germline V gene, CDR1 is MGHDK and CDR2 is SYGVNS. CDR3 bases: TGTGCCAGCAGCATTACCGGGACTCTCAATGAGCAGTTCTTC. Translating gives CASSITGTLNEQFF.

On this clone itself: Other DNA sequences within the sample encode an identical CDR3. The chain carries TRBV30 and TRBJ2-5, with TRBD2 identical over 8 bases. The J call may be incorrect, as the DNA end agrees better with TRBJ2-7. The CDR3 length is 14 residues. Germline V gene sequence: CDR1 GTSNPN, CDR2 SVGIG (reference sequence). CDR3 sequence (DNA): TGTGCCTGGAGTGTACTGGCGGGAGGATACGAGCAGTACTTC. This gives the protein CAWSVLAGGYEQYF.

V is TRBV30 and J is TRBJ2-3, with D perhaps matching TRBD2 (6 bases). Germline CDR1 GTSNPN, CDR2 SVGIG (reference sequence). CDR3 size: 14 residues. V lost 0 bases and J 8 bases, leaving 15 bases between the germline ends. The CDR3 protein is CAWSVPSGLGTQYF. As DNA, the CDR3 is TGTGCCTGGAGTGTACCCTCGGGACTCGGTACGCAGTATTTT. Full variable domain (rest looked up from reference TRBV30 and TRBJ2-3): SQTIHQWPATLVQPVGSPLSLECTVEGTSNPNLYWYRQAAGRGLQLLFYSVGIGQISSEVPQNLSASRPQDRQFILSSKKLLLSDSGFYLCAWSVPSGLGTQYFGPGTRLTVL.